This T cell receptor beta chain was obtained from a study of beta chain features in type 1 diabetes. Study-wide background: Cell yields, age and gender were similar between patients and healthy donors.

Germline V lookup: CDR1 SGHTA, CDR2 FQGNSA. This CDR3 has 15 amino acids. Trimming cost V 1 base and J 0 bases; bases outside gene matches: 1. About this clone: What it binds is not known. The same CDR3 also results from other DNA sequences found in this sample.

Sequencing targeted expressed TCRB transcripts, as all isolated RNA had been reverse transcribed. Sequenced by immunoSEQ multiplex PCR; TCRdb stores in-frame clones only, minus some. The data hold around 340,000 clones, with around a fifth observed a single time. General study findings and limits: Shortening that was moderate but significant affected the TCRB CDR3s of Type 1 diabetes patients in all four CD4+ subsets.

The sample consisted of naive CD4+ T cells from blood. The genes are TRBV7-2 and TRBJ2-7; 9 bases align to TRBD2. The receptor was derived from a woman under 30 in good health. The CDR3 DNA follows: TGTGCCAGCAGCTTAGGTAGCGGGAGCTCCTACGAGCAGTACTTC. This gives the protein CASSLGSGSSYEQYF.